This TCR beta chain was identified during a study of blood T cells in healthy people across ages. The second PCR ran about 6 to 12 cycles with a sample-barcoded 5' primer and J-beta primers. TCRdb ran MiXCR on the 5' RACE reads and lists one entry per CDR3 protein. The sample lists 1.5 million to 2 million distinct CDR3 sequences; 28% were seen once. The donors, all healthy, were Caucasians living in Russia, aged 6 to 90. The CDR3 is made up of 16 amino acids. V was cut by 6 bases and J by 9 bases, with 26 bases left in between. Germline loops: CDR1 MDHEN, CDR2 SYDVKM. This clonotype was counted a few times. No antigen is known for it. Points from the study as a whole: Estimates of total diversity, which came from one million sequenced T cells, were considered to be underestimates.

Sequencing was carried out using blood. This clonotype was sampled from a woman aged 25 to 39 in good health. This chain uses TRBV28 with TRBJ1-2, with D perhaps TRBD1 (5 bases). CDR3 loop: CASSLLGRTTMWSYTF. CDR3 nucleotide sequence: TGTGCCAGCAGCCTATTGGGGCGGACAACTATGTGGAGCTACACCTTC.